The clone carrying this TCR beta chain was counted a single time. Samples underwent the assay at deep level. Authors' data handling: ImmunoSEQ output held junction-only sequences without quality scores, so filtering differed. Sequenced by immunoSEQ multiplex PCR; TCRdb stores in-frame clones only, minus some. D and trimming come from the DNA, and the V and J calls and clone size come from that table. The sample records 1 million to 1.3 million clones, 75% to 80% being singletons. These data come from a study of shared clonotypes between healthy human individuals. This CDR3 spans 15 amino acids. Per the germline V gene, CDR1 is MDHEN and CDR2 is SYDVKM. Trimming took 2 bases from V and 3 from J, leaving 14 bases between them. Donors included only healthy HIV-negative adults lacking recent acute infections or vaccinations.

Specimen: memory CD4+ T cells from PBMCs. Stated subset: CD45RA-negative fraction. The source is a man aged 18 to 30 in good health. Some clones in this sample may be carry-over from other donors' samples. This chain uses TRBV28 with TRBJ2-7; tentatively, D is TRBD1 (5 bases). The CDR3 sequence: CASSLAGAADYEQYF. The CDR3 DNA reads as TGTGCCAGCAGTTTAGCTGGGGCAGCAGACTACGAGCAGTACTTC.